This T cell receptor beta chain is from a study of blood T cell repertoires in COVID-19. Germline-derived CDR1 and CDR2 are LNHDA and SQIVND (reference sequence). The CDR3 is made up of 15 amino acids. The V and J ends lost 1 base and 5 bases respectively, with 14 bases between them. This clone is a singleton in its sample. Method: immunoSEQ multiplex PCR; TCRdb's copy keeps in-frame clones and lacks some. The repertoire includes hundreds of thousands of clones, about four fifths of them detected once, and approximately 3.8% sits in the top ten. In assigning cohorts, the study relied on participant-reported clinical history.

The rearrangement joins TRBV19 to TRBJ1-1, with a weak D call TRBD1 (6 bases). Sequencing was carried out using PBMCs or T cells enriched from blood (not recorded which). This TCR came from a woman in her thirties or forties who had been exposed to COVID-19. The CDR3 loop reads CASSIVAGVRTEAFF. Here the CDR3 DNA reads TGTGCCAGTAGTATAGTTGCAGGGGTGCGAACTGAAGCTTTCTTT.